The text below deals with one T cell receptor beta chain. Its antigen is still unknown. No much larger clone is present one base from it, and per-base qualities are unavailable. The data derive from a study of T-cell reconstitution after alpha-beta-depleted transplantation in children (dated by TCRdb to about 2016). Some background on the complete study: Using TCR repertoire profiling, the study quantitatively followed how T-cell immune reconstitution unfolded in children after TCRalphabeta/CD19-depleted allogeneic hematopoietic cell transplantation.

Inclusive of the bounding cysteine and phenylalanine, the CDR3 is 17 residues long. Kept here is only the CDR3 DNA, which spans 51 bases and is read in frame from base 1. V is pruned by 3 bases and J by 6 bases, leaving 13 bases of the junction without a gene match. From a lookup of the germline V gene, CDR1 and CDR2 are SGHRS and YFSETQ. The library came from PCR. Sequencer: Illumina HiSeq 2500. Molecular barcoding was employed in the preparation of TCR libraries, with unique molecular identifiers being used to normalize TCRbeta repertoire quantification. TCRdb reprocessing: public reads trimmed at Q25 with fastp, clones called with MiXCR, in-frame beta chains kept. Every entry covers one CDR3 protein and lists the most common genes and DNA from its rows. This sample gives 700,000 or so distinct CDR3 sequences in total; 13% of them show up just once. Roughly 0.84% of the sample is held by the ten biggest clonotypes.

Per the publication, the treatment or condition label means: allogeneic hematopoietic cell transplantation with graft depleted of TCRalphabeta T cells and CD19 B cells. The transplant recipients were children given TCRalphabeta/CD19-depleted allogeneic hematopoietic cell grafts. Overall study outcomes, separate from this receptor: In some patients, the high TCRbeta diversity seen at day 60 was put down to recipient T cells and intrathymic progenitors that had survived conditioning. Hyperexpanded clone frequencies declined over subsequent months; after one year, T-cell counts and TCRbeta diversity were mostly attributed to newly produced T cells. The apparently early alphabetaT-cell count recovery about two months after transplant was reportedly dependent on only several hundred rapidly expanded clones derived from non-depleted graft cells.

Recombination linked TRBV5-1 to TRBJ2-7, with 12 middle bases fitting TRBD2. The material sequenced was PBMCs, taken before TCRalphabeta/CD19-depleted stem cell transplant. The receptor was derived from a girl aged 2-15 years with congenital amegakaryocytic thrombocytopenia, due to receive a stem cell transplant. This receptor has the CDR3 CASSSTSGREPFGEQYF. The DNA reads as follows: TGCGCCAGCAGCTCGACTAGCGGGAGAGAACCCTTCGGCGAGCAGTACTTC.